This T cell receptor beta chain was retrieved from a study of T cells in Graves' hyperthyroidism and ophthalmopathy. Study observations and caveats: Among clonotypes expanded in thyroid above 0.001, most were also found in blood.

Deletions cut 7 bases from V and 4 bases from J, with 13 bases between. The CDR3 runs to 13 residues. CDR1 and CDR2 from the germline V gene are SNHLY and FYNNEI. This clonotype was observed many times. Its antigen is undetermined. Those patients with uncontrolled infection, other autoimmune disease, pregnancy or lactation were excluded. RNA transcripts yielded amplified TCR beta CDR3 regions. Carried out on the TCR CDR3, a first-round RT-PCR used the HTBI primer set. TCRdb redid the calling of the multiplex PCR reads with MiXCR, one entry per CDR3 protein. In the table there are about 420,000 distinct CDR3 sequences, approximately 14% of which are singletons.

The clonotype was recovered from a woman aged 18-35 years with Graves' hyperthyroidism. The sample consisted of blood. The chain joins TRBV2 to TRBJ1-1, with D unresolved. The CDR3 loop reads CASIEELSTEAFF. CDR3 nucleotide sequence: TGTGCCAGCATAGAGGAGCTTAGCACTGAAGCTTTCTTT.